This T cell receptor (beta chain) was sequenced during a study of vaccination effects on CD4 cells after COVID-19. CDR3 length: 13 residues. The germline CDR1 and CDR2 sequences are LNHDA and SQIVND (reference sequence). Trimming pared 7 bases from V and 7 bases from J, leaving 14 bases between. TCRdb keeps only in-frame clones here, not all; method: immunoSEQ multiplex PCR. The sample carries more than 30,000 clones, 82% recorded once. A word on this clone: What it recognizes is unknown.

When 10 to 11 days of culture had elapsed, CD4+ T cells were isolated. The source was CD4+ T cells from PBMCs cultured without peptide, collected before COVID-19 vaccination. This TCR was sampled from a human donor who received a COVID-19 vaccine. This chain links TRBV19 with TRBJ1-5; tentatively, D is TRBD1 (5 bases). The CDR3 region is CASTDRRVQPQHF. For the CDR3, the DNA is TGTGCCAGTACCGACAGACGGGTACAGCCCCAGCATTTT.